The 25 T cell receptor beta chains below come from one sample, sequenced in a study of cytomegalovirus exposure and HLA in healthy donors. A multiplex PCR was run with 60 Vbeta primers and 13 Jbeta primers. TCRdb's copy holds only in-frame clones and misses some; the assay was immunoSEQ multiplex PCR. Among approximately 160,000 clones listed, more than 65% were seen once. Material: PBMCs. Source of these receptors: a woman in her thirties or forties in good health and CMV-seropositive.

This clone was seen only once. The V gene is TRBV6-6, the J gene TRBJ1-2; TRBD1 might be the D (5 bases). Germline CDR1 and CDR2: MNHNY and SVGAGI (reference sequence). CDR3 length: 14 amino acids. Between the trimmed V and J ends, which lost 2 bases and 5 bases, there was a span of 12 bases. In DNA form, the CDR3 reads TGTGCCAGCAGTTACGGAGGGACCCCATATGGCTACACCTTC. Protein sequence: CASSYGGTPYGYTF.

About this clone: One end of the junction does not line up with germline, which may come from a read error. The V gene is TRBV6-6, the J gene TRBJ1-2, with 9 bases matching TRBD1. Germline-derived CDR1 and CDR2 are MNHNY and SVGAGI (reference sequence). CDR3 length equals 16 residues. The DNA of the CDR3 is TGTGCCAGCAGACGACCGGGACAGGGAGAGGAAGACGGCTACCCCTTC. The encoded protein is CASRRPGQGEEDGYPF.

As regards this clone: One junction end does not reproduce the germline sequence, and a read error may be involved. The chain couples TRBV19 to TRBJ1-5, with 12 bases that match TRBD1. Germline CDR1 LNHDA, CDR2 SQIVND (reference sequence). The CDR3 length is 14 residues. CDR3 in DNA: TGTGCCAGTAGCGGGACAGGGGGCCATCAGCCCCAGAATTTT. Its translation: CASSGTGGHQPQNF.

This clone was seen a few times. The genes are TRBV7-2 and TRBJ1-1, with D unresolved. Germline V CDR1 and CDR2: SGHTA, FQGNSA. The CDR3 extends over 14 amino acids. Trimming cost V 6 bases and J 0 bases, with 11 bases left between them. This CDR3 is CASRLRYMNTEAFF. In DNA form, the CDR3 reads TGTGCCAGCAGGCTGCGGTACATGAACACTGAAGCTTTCTTT.

The chain links TRBV7-2 to TRBJ2-7, with a tentative D call TRBD2 (6 bases). Per the germline V gene, CDR1 is SGHTA and CDR2 is FQGNSA. This CDR3 region has 16 residues. The V end lost 1 base, the J end lost 0 bases, and 13 bases lay between the germline ends. The CDR3 bases are TGTGCCAGCAGCTTAGACGGAGGGAGAAGCTCCTACGAGCAGTACTTC. Its translation: CASSLDGGRSSYEQYF. The variable domain in full, with the rest retrieved from reference TRBV7-2 and TRBJ2-7, is GAGVSQSPSNKVTEKGKDVELRCDPISGHTALYWYRQSLGQGLEFLIYFQGNSAPDKSGLPSDRFSAERTGGSVSTLTIQRTQQEDSAVYLCASSLDGGRSSYEQYFGPGTRLTVT.

This clone is a singleton in its sample. V gene TRBV23-1 combines with J gene TRBJ2-7; the D gene is possibly TRBD2 (6 bases). TRBV23-1 is flagged as an ORF with uncertain function. The CDR3 spans 19 residues. V shed 3 bases and J shed 3 bases, with 27 bases lying between them. The CDR3 protein is CASSQELCRVETRVYEQYF. The CDR3 bases are TGCGCCAGCAGTCAGGAGCTTTGCAGGGTAGAGACTAGAGTCTACGAGCAGTACTTC.

The chain has TRBV19 and TRBJ2-1; D may be TRBD1 (6 bases). CDR1 and CDR2 (germline): LNHDA, SQIVND (reference sequence). The CDR3 is 17 amino acids. Trimming took 1 base from V and 4 from J, leaving 17 bases between them. CDR3 in amino acids: CASSIGPYRDNYNEQFF. DNA of the CDR3: TGTGCCAGTAGTATAGGTCCCTACCGGGACAATTACAATGAGCAGTTCTTC.

V and J are TRBV5-6 and TRBJ1-1, with 10 nucleotides matching TRBD1. This CDR3 spans 13 amino acids. V lost 5 bases and J lost 4; bases outside the gene matches: 2. Germline V gives CDR1 SGHDT, CDR2 YYEEEE. The CDR3 region is CASSWTGGTEAFF. DNA of the CDR3: TGTGCCAGCAGTTGGACAGGGGGCACTGAAGCTTTCTTT.

This chain connects TRBV6-5 to TRBJ1-5, with D unresolved. Germline-derived CDR1 and CDR2 are MNHEY and SVGAGI. With 0 bases removed from V and 11 bases from J, the gap between germline ends came to 11 bases. The CDR3 is 13 residues long. CDR3 DNA sequence: TGTGCCAGCAGTTACTCCAACTCCGGTTCCCAGCATTTT. Translating gives CASSYSNSGSQHF.

The chain links TRBV6-6 to TRBJ1-4; 10 bases align to TRBD1. The CDR3 consists of 16 residues. Germline CDR1 and CDR2: MNHNY and SVGAGI (reference sequence). J gave up 3 bases and V 5 bases, and 6 bases lay outside the gene matches. DNA of the CDR3: TGTGCCAGCAGTCACCCGGGACAGGGGCCTAATGAAAAACTGTTTTTT. Encoded protein: CASSHPGQGPNEKLFF.

The chain uses TRBV4-1 and TRBJ1-6, with 7 bases matching TRBD1. V was clipped by 3 bases and J by 7 bases; unmatched bases: 9. Per the germline V gene, CDR1 is MGHRA and CDR2 is YSYEKL. The CDR3 extends over 16 amino acids. The CDR3 here is CASSQDDRVPNSPLHF. The CDR3 DNA follows: TGCGCCAGCAGCCAGGACGACAGGGTTCCAAATTCACCCCTCCACTTT.

The chain carries TRBV18 and TRBJ2-7; 11 positions agree with TRBD1. The CDR3 has 14 residues. J was trimmed by 6 bases and V by 6 bases; bases with no gene match: 7. CDR1 is KGHSH and CDR2 is LQKENI in the germline V gene. The CDR3 bases are TGTGCCAGCTCCCCGGCGGACAGGGGGCCCGAGCAGTACTTC. Protein sequence: CASSPADRGPEQYF.

In DNA, the CDR3 is TGTGCCAGCACTTCTAGCGGGATATCGGGGGAGCTGTTTTTT. This codes for CASTSSGISGELFF. This sequence joins TRBV7-8 and TRBJ2-2, with TRBD2 matching over 9 bases. Germline V lookup: CDR1 SGHVS, CDR2 FQNEAQ. The junction had 8 bases not matched to a gene; V was cut back by 7 bases and J by 8 bases. The CDR3 sequence is 14 residues long.

This chain links TRBV27 with TRBJ1-2, with unresolved D. V was clipped by 3 bases and J by 5 bases, with 13 bases between them. Germline CDR1 reads MNHEY; CDR2 reads SMNVEV (reference sequence). The CDR3 extends over 14 amino acids. CDR3 sequence: CASSLKGTGYGYTF. CDR3 in DNA: TGTGCCAGCAGTTTGAAGGGAACGGGATATGGCTACACCTTC.

The chain couples TRBV4-1 to TRBJ2-7, with 9 bases fitting TRBD1. CDR3 length: 16 residues. V shed 4 bases, J shed 0 bases, and the junction held 7 bases outside the gene matches. Per the germline V gene, CDR1 is MGHRA and CDR2 is YSYEKL. Here the CDR3 DNA reads TGCGCCAGCAGCCCTCGGGGACAGGGATTCTCCTACGAGCAGTACTTC. As protein: CASSPRGQGFSYEQYF.

The chain uses TRBV6-6 and TRBJ1-1; a weak D match, TRBD1 (5 bases). Trimming pared 7 bases from V and 5 bases from J, leaving 17 bases between. CDR1 is MNHNY and CDR2 is SVGAGI in the germline V gene (reference sequence). The CDR3 totals 14 residues. The DNA of the CDR3 is TGTGCCAGCATCCCGCGGGGGGAGAGAACTGAAGCTTTCTTT. Protein sequence: CASIPRGERTEAFF.

The rearrangement uses TRBV5-1 and TRBJ1-4, with 9 bases aligning to TRBD1. Trimming at V came to 4 bases and at J to 3 bases, leaving 7 bases not matched to a gene. In germline, CDR1 is SGHRS, CDR2 YFSETQ. CDR3 size: 16 residues. The chain's CDR3 is CASSITGGRSNEKLFF. CDR3 in DNA: TGCGCCAGCAGCATCACAGGGGGCAGGTCTAATGAAAAACTGTTTTTT. Combining the CDR3 with reference TRBV5-1 and TRBJ1-4 gives the whole variable domain KAGVTQTPRYLIKTRGQQVTLSCSPISGHRSVSWYQQTPGQGLQFLFEYFSETQRNKGNFPGRFSGRQFSNSRSEMNVSTLELGDSALYLCASSITGGRSNEKLFFGSGTQLSVL.

The sample holds a few counts of this clone. The CDR3 loop is CASSKRETVHEQYF. CDR3 sequence (DNA): TGTGCCAGCAGCAAGAGGGAGACCGTCCACGAGCAGTACTTC. V usage is TRBV6-6 and J usage is TRBJ2-7, with D perhaps TRBD2 (5 bases). V shed 6 bases and J shed 5 bases, with 17 bases lying between them. CDR3 length: 14 amino acids. Germline V gene data show CDR1 as MNHNY and CDR2 as SVGAGI (reference sequence).

The chain carries TRBV28 and TRBJ1-3, with TRBD1 matching over 9 bases. The CDR3 length is 14 residues. The V and J ends lost 8 bases and 4 bases, in that order; junction bases with no gene match: 6. The germline gives CDR1 MDHEN, CDR2 SYDVKM. In DNA form, the CDR3 reads TGTGCCAGCGGGGGACAGGGCGTGGGAAACACCATATATTTT. Protein product: CASGGQGVGNTIYF.

CDR3 region: CASSLGAVAEAFF. The CDR3 DNA sequence: TGTGCCAGCAGCTTAGGGGCCGTGGCTGAAGCTTTCTTT. The chain is built from TRBV7-9 and TRBJ1-1; D is unresolved. Germline assignment: CDR1 SEHNR and CDR2 FQNEAQ (reference sequence). V was clipped by 1 base and J by 6 bases, with 9 bases between them. The length of the CDR3 is 13 residues.

The rearrangement joins TRBV27 to TRBJ1-1, with TRBD1 identical over 9 bases. Per germline, CDR1 MNHEY and CDR2 SMNVEV (reference sequence). Trimming at V came to 6 bases and at J to 3 bases, leaving 14 bases not matched to a gene. The CDR3 consists of 17 residues. The CDR3 loop is CASSHYRGQLGYTEAFF. The CDR3 DNA reads TGTGCCAGCAGCCACTACAGGGGGCAGTTGGGGTACACTGAAGCTTTCTTT.

The V call is TRBV13, the J call TRBJ2-7; 12 nucleotides align to TRBD2. V trimming: 3 bases; J trimming: 2 bases; junction bases outside the gene matches: 8. Germline values: CDR1 PRHDT, CDR2 FYEKMQ (reference sequence). The CDR3 runs 17 residues. CDR3 DNA sequence: TGTGCCAGCAGCTTCGGACTAGCGGGATGCAGAACCTACGAGCAGTACTTC. Amino acids: CASSFGLAGCRTYEQYF.

The chain links TRBV19 to TRBJ1-5, with D maybe TRBD1 (6 bases). The V gene's germline CDR1 is LNHDA and CDR2 SQIVND (reference sequence). Trimming pared 1 base from V and 2 bases from J, leaving 9 bases between. The CDR3 has 15 residues. Written as DNA, the CDR3 is TGTGCCAGTAGTATAGGGAACAGGGGCAATCAGCCCCAGCATTTT. It translates to CASSIGNRGNQPQHF.

This chain links TRBV11-2 with TRBJ1-1, with D possibly matching TRBD1 (5 bases). Trimming took 6 bases from V and 3 from J, leaving 14 bases between them. Per the germline V gene, CDR1 is SGHAT and CDR2 is FQNNGV. This CDR3 contains 14 residues. In DNA, the CDR3 is TGTGCCAGCAGGGCGGGGGGGATGGACACTGAAGCTTTCTTT. Protein sequence: CASRAGGMDTEAFF.

This chain uses TRBV18 with TRBJ1-1; weak D call: TRBD1 (5 bases). CDR3 length: 15 residues. Trimming removed 0 bases from V and 1 base from J, with 9 bases in between. CDR1 is KGHSH, CDR2 LQKENI, per germline. The CDR3 DNA reads as TGTGCCAGCTCACCACCGGGACTAGGGAACACTGAAGCTTTCTTT. Protein: CASSPPGLGNTEAFF.